A single sample gave rise to the 4 T cell receptor beta chains below, sequenced in a study of T cell repertoires in ileal Crohn's disease. Produced via immunoSEQ multiplex PCR; TCRdb's table is partial and in-frame only. The profile covers roughly 15,000 clones, with less than 85% appearing a single time and 4.2% taken by the ten largest. Sequencing was done on a sample of ileal tissue. The receptor source for this set is an adult with Crohn's disease.

The chain couples TRBV30 to TRBJ1-1, with 9 positions matching TRBD1. There are 16 residues in the CDR3. Germline V gene sequence: CDR1 GTSNPN, CDR2 SVGIG (reference sequence). The V gene end was trimmed by 7 bases and the J gene end by 0 bases; junction bases not matched to a gene: 12. This CDR3 reads CASDTPGQGMNTEAFF. The CDR3 nucleotides read TGTGCCTCCGATACACCGGGACAGGGAATGAACACTGAAGCTTTCTTT.

This sequence joins TRBV6-5 and TRBJ1-5; tentatively, D is TRBD1 (6 bases). The CDR3 runs to 16 residues. Trimming stripped 1 base from V and 2 bases from J, with 12 bases between. Germline V gene data show CDR1 as MNHEY and CDR2 as SVGAGI. The CDR3 reads CASSYYRVSGNQPQHF. CDR3 sequence (DNA): TGTGCCAGCAGTTACTACAGGGTCTCGGGCAATCAGCCCCAGCATTTT.

This clone appeared a single time. The chain recombines TRBV19 with TRBJ2-5; 14 bases line up with TRBD2. This CDR3 has 19 residues. The trim removed 5 bases at V and 4 bases at J, leaving 15 bases unmatched. The germline gives CDR1 LNHDA, CDR2 SQIVND (reference sequence). The CDR3 loop is CASSGGTSGRVGRRETQYF. DNA for the CDR3: TGTGCCAGTAGTGGGGGGACTAGCGGGAGAGTCGGTCGTCGAGAGACCCAGTACTTC. The full variable domain, with the rest looked up from reference TRBV19 and TRBJ2-5, is DGGITQSPKYLFRKEGQNVTLSCEQNLNHDAMYWYRQDPGQGLRLIYYSQIVNDFQKGDIAEGYSVSREKKESFPLTVTSAQKNPTAFYLCASSGGTSGRVGRRETQYFGPGTRLLVL.

The gene calls are TRBV7-9 and TRBJ1-3; 7 bases align to TRBD1. This CDR3 has 15 residues. CDR1 and CDR2 from the germline V gene are SEHNR and FQNEAQ (reference sequence). Germline trimming cut 5 bases from V and 0 bases from J; bases unmatched to any gene: 4. The CDR3: CASSARDSSGNTIYF. CDR3 coding DNA: TGTGCCAGCAGCGCTAGGGACAGCTCTGGAAACACCATATATTTT.